These T cell receptor beta chains were read from a single sample in a study of T cell repertoires in cytomegalovirus infection. A single record per CDR3 protein comes from TCRdb applying MiXCR to the reads. The table has about 150,000 distinct CDR3 sequences, 17% seen once. Sequencing was performed on CD8+ T cells from PBMCs. These receptors all come from a human donor in good health (CMV status not recorded). Some clones in this sample may be carry-over from other donors' samples. The CDR3 runs from the conserved cysteine through the conserved F or W. A D gene is named only where the DNA matches it firmly. Where a row states a size, it is once, few, many or the class of an expanded clone; other rows omit it.

j_call clone_size v_call d_call cdr3_nt cdr3_aa
TRBJ2-1 NA TRBV28 NA TGTGCCAGCAGCTCCCGGACAGAGGGGGGGAATGAGCAGTTCTTC CASSSRTEGGNEQFF
TRBJ2-7 few TRBV7-6 TRBD1 TGTGCCAGCAGCATATCTCCCGGGACAGGGAGCTACGAGCAGTACTTC CASSISPGTGSYEQYF
TRBJ2-1 few TRBV5-1 NA TGCGCCAGCAGCCATGACCCCGACAATGAGCAGTTCTTC CASSHDPDNEQFF
TRBJ2-7 NA TRBV4-2 NA TGTGCCAGCAGCCAAGAACCCGGGGGAGGCTACGAGCAGTACTTC CASSQEPGGGYEQYF
TRBJ2-1 NA TRBV15 NA TGTGCCACCGGGTCCCCCGCGAATGAGCAGTTCTTC CATGSPANEQFF
TRBJ2-7 few TRBV11-2 NA TGTGCCAGCAGCATCAGGGCCTCCTACGAGCAGTACTTC CASSIRASYEQYF
TRBJ2-3 many TRBV7-8 NA TGTGCCAGCAGCCCCACAGGGACCACAGATACGCAGTATTTT CASSPTGTTDTQYF
TRBJ1-1 NA TRBV28 NA TGTGCCAGCAGTGGGACGGCGAACACTGAAGCTTTCTTT CASSGTANTEAFF
TRBJ2-3 few TRBV11-2 NA TGTGCCAGCAGCCCCGACACCAACACAGATACGCAGTATTTT CASSPDTNTDTQYF
TRBJ2-5 NA TRBV12-3/TRBV12-4 TRBD2 TGTGCCAGCAGTCAAACCGGGACTAGCGAAGAGACCCAGTACTTC CASSQTGTSEETQYF
TRBJ2-1 NA TRBV7-8 TRBD2 TGTGCCAGCAGCGTTTTAGCGGGTAGCTCCTACAATGAGCAGTTCTTC CASSVLAGSSYNEQFF
TRBJ1-4 NA TRBV7-2 TRBD1 TGTGCCAGCAGCTCGGGACAGGGAACAACTAATGAAAAACTGTTTTTT CASSSGQGTTNEKLFF
TRBJ1-3 NA TRBV4-2 TRBD1 TGTGCCAGCAGCTCCACGGCCGGACAGGGCGGGAACACCATATATTTT CASSSTAGQGGNTIYF
TRBJ2-7 few TRBV7-2 NA TGTGCCAGCAGCTCGGGACTGATCTACGAGCAGTACTTC CASSSGLIYEQYF
TRBJ2-3 NA TRBV2 TRBD2 TGTGCCACTGGGGGTAGCGGGAGGGCCGAACCCACAGATACGCAGTATTTT CATGGSGRAEPTDTQYF
TRBJ2-7 few TRBV11-2 TRBD1 TGTGCCAGCAGCTTATCCGGGACAGGGCGCGAGCAGTACTTC CASSLSGTGREQYF
TRBJ2-7 few TRBV15 TRBD1 TGTGCCACCAGCCCCCGGGACAGGGGTTACGAGCAGTACTTC CATSPRDRGYEQYF
TRBJ2-1 NA TRBV5-6 NA TGTGCCAGCAGCTTGGCGATCAACGATGAGCAGTTCTTC CASSLAINDEQFF
TRBJ2-7 few TRBV19 NA TGTGCCAGGCCGGGGGGCCGCAGATACTCCTACGAGCAGTACTTC CARPGGRRYSYEQYF
TRBJ2-1 few TRBV11-1 NA TGTGCCAGCAGCGTATTGAGAGTTGGCAATGAGCAGTTCTTC CASSVLRVGNEQFF
TRBJ2-3 NA TRBV4-1 NA TGCGCCAGCAGCCAAGATCAGATCGTCCTGGGGACAGATACGCAGTATTTT CASSQDQIVLGTDTQYF
TRBJ2-1 NA TRBV12-5 TRBD2 TGTGCTAGTGGGTTAGCGGGTAAATACAATGAGCAGTTCTTC CASGLAGKYNEQFF
TRBJ2-2 NA TRBV11-1 TRBD1 TGTGCCAGCAGCGGGCGACAGGGGACCGACCCCCCACACACGAACACCGGGGAGCTGTTTTTT CASSGRQGTDPPHTNTGELFF
TRBJ2-5 NA TRBV7-2 TRBD2 TGTGCCAGCAGCTCGCCTAGCGGGGGGGCACAGTTTTCTGAGACCCAGTACTTC CASSSPSGGAQFSETQYF
TRBJ2-3 NA TRBV7-2 NA TGTGCCAGCAGCTTCCTAAGACTCTGGGATACGCAGTATTTT CASSFLRLWDTQYF